These T cell receptor beta chains were read from a single sample in a study of blood T cell repertoires in COVID-19. Only in-frame clones appear in the TCRdb table, and some are missing; sequencing was by immunoSEQ multiplex PCR. The sample has about 150,000 clones, 80% to 90% seen once. Sequencing was performed on peripheral blood. These receptors all stem from a man in his 60s with active or convalescent COVID-19. Both conserved end residues are part of each CDR3. Each record gives: J gene, V gene, clone size, D gene, CDR3 DNA, CDR3 protein. D genes are given only for firm matches. Some rows have no size entry. The others give once, few or many, or a class for an expanded clone.

j_gene: TRBJ1-5
v_gene: TRBV30
abundance: NA
d_gene: NA
CDR3nt: TGTGCCTGGAGTGGGGCAGGGAGGGGGAATCAGCCCCAGCATTTT
CDR3aa: CAWSGAGRGNQPQHF

j_gene: TRBJ2-2
v_gene: TRBV7-2
abundance: once
d_gene: NA
CDR3nt: TGTGCCTCGGAGTCGCAGACGAACACCGGGGAGCTGTTTTTT
CDR3aa: CASESQTNTGELFF

j_gene: TRBJ1-1
v_gene: TRBV29-1
abundance: NA
d_gene: TRBD1
CDR3nt: TGCAGCACGAAGGCCGGGACAGGGGGATCTGAAGCTTTCTTT
CDR3aa: CSTKAGTGGSEAFF

j_gene: TRBJ2-6
v_gene: TRBV5-1
abundance: few
d_gene: NA
CDR3nt: TGCGCCAGCAGCTCCGGGGGTTTGGTCGACGTCCTGACTTTC
CDR3aa: CASSSGGLVDVLTF

j_gene: TRBJ2-1
v_gene: TRBV7-8
abundance: NA
d_gene: TRBD2
CDR3nt: TGTGCCAGCAGCTTATGGCGGGGGGGGCAACATGAGCAGTTCTTC
CDR3aa: CASSLWRGGQHEQFF

j_gene: TRBJ1-2
v_gene: TRBV9
abundance: once
d_gene: NA
CDR3nt: TGTGCCAGCAGCGTAGCTGGCAGGGACTATGGCTACACCTTC
CDR3aa: CASSVAGRDYGYTF

j_gene: TRBJ2-2
v_gene: TRBV6-6
abundance: NA
d_gene: TRBD1
CDR3nt: TGTGCCAGCAGTTCCCAACAGGGGGCGGTGGCCGGGGAGCTGTTTTTT
CDR3aa: CASSSQQGAVAGELFF

j_gene: TRBJ1-6
v_gene: TRBV2
abundance: NA
d_gene: TRBD1
CDR3nt: TGTGCCAGCAGCGCCCTGACAGGGGGGAATTCACCCCTCCACTTT
CDR3aa: CASSALTGGNSPLHF

j_gene: TRBJ1-4
v_gene: TRBV2
abundance: NA
d_gene: NA
CDR3nt: TGTGCCAGCAGTGGGTGGAGGGATGAAAAACTGTTTTTT
CDR3aa: CASSGWRDEKLFF

j_gene: TRBJ1-2
v_gene: TRBV2
abundance: NA
d_gene: NA
CDR3nt: TGTGCCAGCAGCGGGACAAGGGCGGGCTACACCTTC
CDR3aa: CASSGTRAGYTF

j_gene: TRBJ1-4
v_gene: TRBV6-6
abundance: NA
d_gene: NA
CDR3nt: TGTGCCAGCAGTTACATGAGGGATGAAAAACTGTTTTTT
CDR3aa: CASSYMRDEKLFF

j_gene: TRBJ2-5
v_gene: TRBV5-6
abundance: many
d_gene: NA
CDR3nt: TGTGCCAGCAGCTATAAACCGGGACCCCGGGGGGAGACCCAGTACTTC
CDR3aa: CASSYKPGPRGETQYF

j_gene: TRBJ1-1
v_gene: TRBV18
abundance: NA
d_gene: TRBD1
CDR3nt: TGTGCCAGCTCACCACGAGGGGGCTTTGTAAACACTGAAGCTTTCTTT
CDR3aa: CASSPRGGFVNTEAFF

j_gene: TRBJ2-5
v_gene: TRBV28
abundance: once
d_gene: TRBD2
CDR3nt: TGTGCCAGCAGGGCGGCTAGCGGGGGTGGAGAGACCCAGTACTTC
CDR3aa: CASRAASGGGETQYF

j_gene: TRBJ1-2
v_gene: TRBV6-6
abundance: few
d_gene: TRBD1
CDR3nt: TGTGCCAGCAGACCCGACAGGGACTATGGCTACACCTTC
CDR3aa: CASRPDRDYGYTF

j_gene: TRBJ2-5
v_gene: TRBV15
abundance: NA
d_gene: NA
CDR3nt: TGTGCCACCAGCAGAACCGCCGGGACTGGAGCCGGTGAGACCCAGTACTTC
CDR3aa: CATSRTAGTGAGETQYF

j_gene: TRBJ2-7
v_gene: TRBV15
abundance: NA
d_gene: NA
CDR3nt: TGTGCCACCAGCAGAGATCTAGCCGTCACCTACGAGCAGTACTTC
CDR3aa: CATSRDLAVTYEQYF

j_gene: TRBJ2-1
v_gene: TRBV5-5
abundance: NA
d_gene: NA
CDR3nt: TGTGCCAGCAGCTTGGAACTTTACTCCTACAATGAGCAGTTCTTC
CDR3aa: CASSLELYSYNEQFF

j_gene: TRBJ1-2
v_gene: TRBV28
abundance: few
d_gene: NA
CDR3nt: TGTGCCAGCAGCCCCGGGTGGGGCGTGAACTATGGCTACACCTTC
CDR3aa: CASSPGWGVNYGYTF

j_gene: TRBJ1-1
v_gene: TRBV5-1
abundance: NA
d_gene: TRBD1
CDR3nt: TGCGCCAGCAGCTTGGGGGACAGGGCCGAAGCTTTCTTT
CDR3aa: CASSLGDRAEAFF

j_gene: TRBJ1-2
v_gene: TRBV5-1
abundance: NA
d_gene: TRBD1
CDR3nt: TGCGCCAGCAGCCGTACCTCGACAGGGGGCGATGGCTACACCTTC
CDR3aa: CASSRTSTGGDGYTF

j_gene: TRBJ2-7
v_gene: TRBV11-3
abundance: NA
d_gene: NA
CDR3nt: TGTGCCAGCAGCACCGGGAGTCTCGAGCAGTACTTC
CDR3aa: CASSTGSLEQYF

j_gene: TRBJ2-1
v_gene: TRBV10-3
abundance: few
d_gene: NA
CDR3nt: TGTGCCATCAGTGAGTCCAGTATGGTCTTTGACAATGAGCAGTTCTTC
CDR3aa: CAISESSMVFDNEQFF

j_gene: TRBJ2-3
v_gene: TRBV7-2
abundance: NA
d_gene: TRBD2
CDR3nt: TGTGCCAGCAGCTTGGGCCTAGCGGGAACAGATACGCAGTATTTT
CDR3aa: CASSLGLAGTDTQYF

j_gene: TRBJ2-2
v_gene: TRBV6-4
abundance: NA
d_gene: NA
CDR3nt: TGTGCCAGCAGTGCCGGGAACACCGGGGAGCTGTTTTTT
CDR3aa: CASSAGNTGELFF

j_gene: TRBJ2-2
v_gene: TRBV7-2
abundance: NA
d_gene: NA
CDR3nt: TGTGCCAGCAGCTTCACAGCTTTTATGAACACCGGGGAGCTGTTTTTT
CDR3aa: CASSFTAFMNTGELFF

j_gene: TRBJ2-2
v_gene: TRBV15
abundance: once
d_gene: NA
CDR3nt: TGTGCCACCAGTACGGGGAGAAACACCGGGGAGCTGTTTTTT
CDR3aa: CATSTGRNTGELFF

j_gene: TRBJ1-2
v_gene: TRBV18
abundance: NA
d_gene: NA
CDR3nt: TGTGCCAGCTCACCAAACGACGACAGAGGACATTATGACTACACCTTC
CDR3aa: CASSPNDDRGHYDYTF

j_gene: TRBJ2-7
v_gene: TRBV10-3
abundance: NA
d_gene: NA
CDR3nt: TGTGCCATCAGTGAGCTCAGATCCTACGAGCAGTACTTC
CDR3aa: CAISELRSYEQYF

j_gene: TRBJ2-7
v_gene: TRBV4-2
abundance: NA
d_gene: NA
CDR3nt: TGTGCCAGCAGCCAACCCAACCCGGGGTCCTACGAGCAGTACTTC
CDR3aa: CASSQPNPGSYEQYF

j_gene: TRBJ1-4
v_gene: TRBV5-1
abundance: NA
d_gene: TRBD1
CDR3nt: TGCGCCAGGCACCCCCCTCCTGGGGGACAGCCCTTCAGAATTAATGAAAAACTGTTTTTT
CDR3aa: CARHPPPGGQPFRINEKLFF

j_gene: TRBJ1-3
v_gene: TRBV3-1/TRBV3-2
abundance: NA
d_gene: TRBD1
CDR3nt: TGTGCCAGCAGCCATAAGGGGGCAGGTAACACCATATATTTT
CDR3aa: CASSHKGAGNTIYF

j_gene: TRBJ2-3
v_gene: TRBV27
abundance: NA
d_gene: NA
CDR3nt: TGTGCCAGCAGAAACACGGGCCACGGGGCAGATACGCAGTATTTT
CDR3aa: CASRNTGHGADTQYF

j_gene: TRBJ2-1
v_gene: TRBV20-1
abundance: NA
d_gene: NA
CDR3nt: TGCAGTGCTAGTGTCGGGAGTCTCGGGAATGAGCAGTTCTTC
CDR3aa: CSASVGSLGNEQFF

j_gene: TRBJ2-1
v_gene: TRBV6-2/TRBV6-3
abundance: NA
d_gene: NA
CDR3nt: TGTGCCAGCAGTTGGCCCCACTACCAGGGATACAATGAGCAGTTCTTC
CDR3aa: CASSWPHYQGYNEQFF

j_gene: TRBJ2-2
v_gene: TRBV7-2
abundance: once
d_gene: TRBD1
CDR3nt: TGTGCCAGCAGGGCCGGGACAGGGTTCTCCGGGGAGCTGTTTTTT
CDR3aa: CASRAGTGFSGELFF

j_gene: TRBJ2-5
v_gene: TRBV5-4
abundance: NA
d_gene: TRBD1
CDR3nt: TGTGCCAGCAGCTCGAAGGGACAGGCGGGAGAGACCCAGTACTTC
CDR3aa: CASSSKGQAGETQYF

j_gene: TRBJ2-5
v_gene: TRBV6-5
abundance: NA
d_gene: TRBD2
CDR3nt: TGTGCCAGCAGTTACTCGGCTAGCGGGGGTGGGGAGACCCAGTACTTC
CDR3aa: CASSYSASGGGETQYF

j_gene: TRBJ2-1
v_gene: TRBV24-1
abundance: once
d_gene: NA
CDR3nt: TGTGCCACCAGTGATTTGGCAGGCGATGAGCAGTTCTTC
CDR3aa: CATSDLAGDEQFF

j_gene: TRBJ2-3
v_gene: TRBV6-5
abundance: NA
d_gene: TRBD2
CDR3nt: TGTGCCAGCAGTTTCCAAGCGGGGGATACGCAGTATTTT
CDR3aa: CASSFQAGDTQYF

j_gene: TRBJ2-3
v_gene: TRBV7-8
abundance: once
d_gene: TRBD2
CDR3nt: TGTGCCAGCGCTAGCGGGGGGGCCGCCGGAGATACGCAGTATTTT
CDR3aa: CASASGGAAGDTQYF

j_gene: TRBJ1-2
v_gene: TRBV28
abundance: NA
d_gene: NA
CDR3nt: TGTGCCAGCAGGCTAAGCGATACTAACTATGGCTACACCTTC
CDR3aa: CASRLSDTNYGYTF

j_gene: TRBJ2-1
v_gene: TRBV7-2
abundance: once
d_gene: TRBD2
CDR3nt: TGTGCCTCTCCCCTTGCGGGGGGGCCTATCGGGAATGAGCAGTTCTTC
CDR3aa: CASPLAGGPIGNEQFF

j_gene: TRBJ2-6
v_gene: TRBV11-2
abundance: NA
d_gene: TRBD1
CDR3nt: TGTGCCAGCAGCGACCCACAGGGGCTGCCAACTTCTGGGGCCAACGTCCTGACTTTC
CDR3aa: CASSDPQGLPTSGANVLTF

j_gene: TRBJ2-7
v_gene: TRBV5-8
abundance: NA
d_gene: TRBD2
CDR3nt: TGTGCCAGCAGCTCTCATTTCCGCGGGGGGGCACCGTCCTACGAGCAGTACTTC
CDR3aa: CASSSHFRGGAPSYEQYF

j_gene: TRBJ2-5
v_gene: TRBV7-6
abundance: NA
d_gene: TRBD2
CDR3nt: TGTGCCAGCAGCCGTCCCTCCCGGGGGGGCCAAGAGACCCAGTACTTC
CDR3aa: CASSRPSRGGQETQYF

j_gene: TRBJ2-1
v_gene: TRBV6-5
abundance: NA
d_gene: NA
CDR3nt: TGTGCCAGCTCCTGGAGGACCGCCTACAATGAGCAGTTCTTC
CDR3aa: CASSWRTAYNEQFF

j_gene: TRBJ2-1
v_gene: TRBV7-6
abundance: few
d_gene: TRBD1
CDR3nt: TGTGCCAGCAGCTCGGGACAGGGTAACAATGAGCAGTTCTTC
CDR3aa: CASSSGQGNNEQFF

j_gene: TRBJ2-7
v_gene: TRBV29-1
abundance: once
d_gene: NA
CDR3nt: TGCAGCGCCGTGACTGTTAGCTCCTACGAGCAGTACTTC
CDR3aa: CSAVTVSSYEQYF

j_gene: TRBJ1-2
v_gene: TRBV21-1
abundance: NA
d_gene: NA
CDR3nt: TGTGCCAGCAGCAAAGGGGCGAGGGATGGCTACACCTTC
CDR3aa: CASSKGARDGYTF